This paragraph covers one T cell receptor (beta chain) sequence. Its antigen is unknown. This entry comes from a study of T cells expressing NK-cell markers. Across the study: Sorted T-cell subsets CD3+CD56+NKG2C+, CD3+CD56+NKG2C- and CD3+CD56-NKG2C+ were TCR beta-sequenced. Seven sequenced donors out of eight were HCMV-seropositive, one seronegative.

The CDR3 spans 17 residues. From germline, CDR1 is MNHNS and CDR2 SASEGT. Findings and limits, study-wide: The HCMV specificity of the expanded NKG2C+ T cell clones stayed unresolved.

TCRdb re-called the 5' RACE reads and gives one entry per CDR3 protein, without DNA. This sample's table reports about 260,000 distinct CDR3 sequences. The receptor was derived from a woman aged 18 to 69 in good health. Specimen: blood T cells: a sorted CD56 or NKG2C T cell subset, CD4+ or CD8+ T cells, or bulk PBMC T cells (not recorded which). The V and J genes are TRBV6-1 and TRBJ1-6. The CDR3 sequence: CASSEPGELIYNSPLHF.